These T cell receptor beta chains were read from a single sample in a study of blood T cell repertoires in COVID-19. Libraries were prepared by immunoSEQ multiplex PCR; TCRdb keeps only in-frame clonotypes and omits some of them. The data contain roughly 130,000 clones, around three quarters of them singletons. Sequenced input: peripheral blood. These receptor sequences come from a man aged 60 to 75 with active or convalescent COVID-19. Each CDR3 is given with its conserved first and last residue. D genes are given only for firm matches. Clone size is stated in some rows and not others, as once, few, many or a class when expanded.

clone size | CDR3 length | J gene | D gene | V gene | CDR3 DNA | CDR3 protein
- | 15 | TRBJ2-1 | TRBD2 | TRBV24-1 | TGTGCCACCAGTGTAGCGGGAGAATCCTACAATGAGCAGTTCTTC | CATSVAGESYNEQFF
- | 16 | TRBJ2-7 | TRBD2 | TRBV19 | TGTGCCAGTAGTATCCCCCGGGGAGGGACCCCCTACGAGCAGTACTTC | CASSIPRGGTPYEQYF
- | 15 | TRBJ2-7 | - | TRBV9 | TGTGCCAGCAGCCCCGACGTTCGGCAGGGATACGAGCAGTACTTC | CASSPDVRQGYEQYF
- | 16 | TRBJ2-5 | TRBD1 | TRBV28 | TGTGCCAGCAGGAATACCGGGACAGGGGGCTGGGAGACCCAGTACTTC | CASRNTGTGGWETQYF
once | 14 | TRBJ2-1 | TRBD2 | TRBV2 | TGTGCCAGCAGCGGACTAGCCAGCTACAATGAGCAGTTCTTC | CASSGLASYNEQFF
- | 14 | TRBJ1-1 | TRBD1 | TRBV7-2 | TGTGCCAGCAGCTGGGGACAGGGGAACACTGAAGCTTTCTTT | CASSWGQGNTEAFF
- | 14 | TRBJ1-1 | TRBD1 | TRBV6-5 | TGTGCCAGCAGTCGCGGGACAGGCGACACTGAAGCTTTCTTT | CASSRGTGDTEAFF
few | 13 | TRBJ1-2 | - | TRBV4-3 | TGCGCCAGCAGCCAAGATCGTGTTTCTGGCTACACCTTC | CASSQDRVSGYTF
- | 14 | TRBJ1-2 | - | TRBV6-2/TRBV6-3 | TGTGCCAGCAGCAGTAGAAGAGGGAACGGAGGCTACACCTTC | CASSSRRGNGGYTF
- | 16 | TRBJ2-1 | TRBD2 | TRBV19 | TGTGCCAGTAGTCCCCGACTAGCGGGGGACTACAATGAGCAGTTCTTC | CASSPRLAGDYNEQFF
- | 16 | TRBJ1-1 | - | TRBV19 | TGTGCCAGTAGTATAGAGGCAGAACCAATGAACACTGAAGCTTTCTTT | CASSIEAEPMNTEAFF
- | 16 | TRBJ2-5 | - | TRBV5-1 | TGCGCCAGCAGGGGGGGGGCTAGCGAGCTCCAAGAGACCCAGTACTTC | CASRGGASELQETQYF
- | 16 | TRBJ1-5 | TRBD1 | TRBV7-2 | TGTGCCAGCAGCCTTCGGACAGGGGAGGACAATCAGCCCCAGCATTTT | CASSLRTGEDNQPQHF
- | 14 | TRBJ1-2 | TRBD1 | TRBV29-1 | TGCAGCCCGGACAGGTCGAGAACGGGGGTGCGATACACCTTC | CSPDRSRTGVRYTF
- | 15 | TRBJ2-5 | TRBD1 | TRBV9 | TGTGCCAGCAGCCCCGGGACAGGGGGCCAAGAGACCCAGTACTTC | CASSPGTGGQETQYF
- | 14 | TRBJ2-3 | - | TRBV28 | TGTGCCAGCAGTATTGGCCTTAGCACAGATACGCAGTATTTT | CASSIGLSTDTQYF
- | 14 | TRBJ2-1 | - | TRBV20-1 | TGCAGTGCTAGTCATCGGCGGGGAAACAATGAGCAGTTCTTC | CSASHRRGNNEQFF
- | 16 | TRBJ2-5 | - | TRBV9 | TGTGCCAGCAGCGTAGCGGCGTCAGGGGGGTCAGAGACCCAGTACTTC | CASSVAASGGSETQYF
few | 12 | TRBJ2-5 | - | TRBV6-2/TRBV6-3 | TGTGCCAGCAGTTACGATCCGGGGACCCAGTACTTC | CASSYDPGTQYF
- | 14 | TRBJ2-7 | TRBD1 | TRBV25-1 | TGTGCCAGCAGTGTCCGGACAGGAACGGGCGAGCAGTACTTC | CASSVRTGTGEQYF
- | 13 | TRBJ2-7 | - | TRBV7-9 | TGTGCCAGCAGCTTAGGGAGGGCCTACGAGCAGTACTTC | CASSLGRAYEQYF
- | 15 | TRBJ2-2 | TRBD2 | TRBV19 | TGTGCCAGTAAGACGGGGGGGATGAACACCGGGGAGCTGTTTTTT | CASKTGGMNTGELFF
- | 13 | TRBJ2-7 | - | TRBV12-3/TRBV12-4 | TGTGCCAGCACCACAGGGAACTCCTACGAGCAGTACTTC | CASTTGNSYEQYF
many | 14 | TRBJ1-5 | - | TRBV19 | TGTGCCAGTAGTCCCCAGCAGGGAAATCAGCCCCAGCATTTT | CASSPQQGNQPQHF
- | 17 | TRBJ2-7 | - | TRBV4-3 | TGCGCCAGCAGCCAAGATCCCCGGCAGGTTGGTCCCTACGAGCAGTACTTC | CASSQDPRQVGPYEQYF
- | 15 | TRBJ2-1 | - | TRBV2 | TGTGCCAGCAGTGAGTCGGGGGATTCCTACAATGAGCAGTTCTTC | CASSESGDSYNEQFF
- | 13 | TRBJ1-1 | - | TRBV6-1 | TGTGCCAGCAGTGAAGCGAGGAACACTGAAGCTTTCTTT | CASSEARNTEAFF
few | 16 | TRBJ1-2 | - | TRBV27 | TGTGCCAGCAGTTTTCGGCAGGATGACCCGGTAAGGGGCTACACCTTC | CASSFRQDDPVRGYTF
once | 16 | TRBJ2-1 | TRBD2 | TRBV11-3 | TGTGCCAGCAGCTTAGAGCTAGCGGGAGTAGGCAATGAGCAGTTCTTC | CASSLELAGVGNEQFF
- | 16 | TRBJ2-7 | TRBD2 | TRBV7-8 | TGTGCCAGCAGCCCAGGTAGTAGCGGGAGGAGAAACGAGCAGTACTTC | CASSPGSSGRRNEQYF
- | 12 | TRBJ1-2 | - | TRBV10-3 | TGTGCCACCGCAGTGGGCCACAGAGGCTACACCTTC | CATAVGHRGYTF
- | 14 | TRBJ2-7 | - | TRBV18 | TGTGCCAGCTCACCCGGACAGACTATCGGCGAGCAGTACTTC | CASSPGQTIGEQYF
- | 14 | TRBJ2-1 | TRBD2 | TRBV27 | TGTGCCAGCCGGACTAGCGGGTCTTACAATGAGCAGTTCTTC | CASRTSGSYNEQFF
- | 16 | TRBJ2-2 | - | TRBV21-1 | TGTGCCAGCAGCACCCGGCGGGACAGGGGGACACGGGAGCTGTTTTTT | CASSTRRDRGTRELFF
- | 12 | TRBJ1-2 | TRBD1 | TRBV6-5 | TGTGCCAGCAGACAGGGGGTCTATGGCTACACCTTC | CASRQGVYGYTF